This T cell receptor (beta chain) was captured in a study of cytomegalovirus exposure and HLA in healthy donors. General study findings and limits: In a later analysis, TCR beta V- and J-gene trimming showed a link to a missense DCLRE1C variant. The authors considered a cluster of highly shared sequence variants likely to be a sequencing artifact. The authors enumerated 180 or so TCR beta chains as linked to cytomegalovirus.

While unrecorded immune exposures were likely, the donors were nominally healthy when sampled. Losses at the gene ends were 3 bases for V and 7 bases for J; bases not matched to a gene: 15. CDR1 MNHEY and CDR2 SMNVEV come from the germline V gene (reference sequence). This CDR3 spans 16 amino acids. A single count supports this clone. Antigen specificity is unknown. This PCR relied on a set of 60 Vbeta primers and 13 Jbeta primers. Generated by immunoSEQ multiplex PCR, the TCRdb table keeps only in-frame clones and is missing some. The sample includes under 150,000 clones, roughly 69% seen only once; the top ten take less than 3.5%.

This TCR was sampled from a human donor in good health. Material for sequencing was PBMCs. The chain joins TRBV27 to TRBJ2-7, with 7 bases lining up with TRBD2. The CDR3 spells CASSLSSGRILGEQYF. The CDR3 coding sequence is TGTGCCAGCAGTTTGTCTAGCGGAAGGATCTTAGGGGAGCAGTACTTC.